This T cell receptor beta chain was observed in a study of T cell changes during pregnancy in multiple sclerosis. Assay used: immunoSEQ multiplex PCR; TCRdb lists only in-frame clones, some missing. The sample contains 69,000 or so clones, roughly 92% of which appear only once. This CDR3 comprises 17 residues. Trimming removed 1 base at V and 3 bases at J, with 15 bases between. In germline, CDR1 is MNHEY, CDR2 SMNVEV (reference sequence). The sequence was collected from a female donor in good health, enrolled as a control in a pregnancy study. The specimen comprised peripheral blood, sampled in the third trimester of pregnancy. The chain couples TRBV27 to TRBJ1-4, with D maybe TRBD1 (5 bases). CDR3 in amino acids: CASSLYAPRVANEKLFF. The CDR3 DNA reads as TGTGCCAGCAGTTTATACGCCCCCAGGGTGGCTAATGAAAAACTGTTTTTT.